The TCR beta chain under discussion was sequenced for a study of brain T cells in children with intractable seizures. Findings of the study overall: Pre- and post-surgery blood differed in depth, so pre-surgery absences may be undersampling. Viral specificity was inferred only from CDR3 similarity; HCMV serostatus was unknown.

In the case of this clone: Its antigen is as yet unknown.

The CDR3 is 21 residues long. Germline V gives CDR1 LGHNA, CDR2 YNFKEQ. The V and J ends lost 0 bases and 4 bases, in that order; junction bases with no gene match: 19. Documented time point: blood from clinic visit 5 months post-surgery; TSC patient then seizure free. Surgery cases with the highest brain T cell transcript signatures were chosen for sequencing. Patients received at least one anti-epileptic drug before surgery. Here immunoSEQ multiplex PCR was the method, and the copy in TCRdb shows in-frame clones only, minus some. The table records about 340,000 clones, roughly 92% of them present only once.

The sample in question was peripheral blood, obtained about 5 months after surgery. The sequence derives from a boy under two years old with tuberous sclerosis and intractable seizures. The chain joins TRBV4-2 to TRBJ2-3, with 10 bases identical to TRBD2. CDR3: CASSQDSIAVRLAGAADTQYF. CDR3 nucleotide sequence: TGTGCCAGCAGCCAAGATTCGATAGCGGTCCGGCTAGCGGGAGCCGCAGATACGCAGTATTTT.